This T cell receptor beta chain was retrieved from a study of T cells in Graves' hyperthyroidism and ophthalmopathy. In its sample, this clonotype was seen a few times. Its antigen remains unknown. Blood dates from first hyperthyroidism diagnosis, before any ophthalmopathy symptoms. Study-level results: Most expanded thyroid clonotypes above 0.001 recurred in blood.

TCR beta CDR3 regions were amplified from RNA. During a first-round RT-PCR of the TCR CDR3, the HTBI primer set was used. From the multiplex PCR reads, TCRdb called clonotypes with MiXCR, one entry per CDR3 protein. Here the sample spans over 700,000 distinct CDR3 sequences, around 19% being singletons. The CDR3 spans 11 residues. The V gene end was trimmed by 10 bases and the J gene end by 15 bases; junction bases not matched to a gene: 8. CDR1 is MNHEY and CDR2 is SMNVEV in the germline V gene (reference sequence). This TCR derives from a woman aged 45 to 65 with Graves' hyperthyroidism that later progressed to Graves' ophthalmopathy. Sequencing was performed on blood. V gene TRBV27 combines with J gene TRBJ2-4; 11 nucleotides agree with TRBD2. The CDR3 loop reads CANFRLAGRYF. DNA of the CDR3: TGTGCCAACTTCAGACTAGCGGGAAGGTACTTC.